This paragraph reports one T cell receptor (beta chain). V gave up 1 base and J gave up 4 bases, with 19 bases separating them. The germline gives CDR1 MNHEY, CDR2 SMNVEV (reference sequence). The CDR3 loop spans 17 amino acids. The record originates from a study of blood T cell repertoires in COVID-19. Looking at the study overall: T cells, B-cell-depleted T cells, or PBMCs supplied cDNA or gDNA.

Study processing details: Estimation of nucleated cell counts was performed using reference gene primer amplification. Sequenced by immunoSEQ multiplex PCR; TCRdb stores in-frame clones only, minus some. The V and J calls and clone size are taken from that table; D and trimming were inferred from the DNA. This table holds around 110,000 clones, 90% found once. The source material was peripheral blood. This sequence originates from a human donor with active COVID-19. The donor label of this sample is uncertain. The chain carries TRBV27 and TRBJ1-1; D is uncertain. The CDR3 protein is CASSLLSADPEGTEAFF. In DNA, the CDR3 is TGTGCCAGCAGTTTATTATCAGCCGACCCTGAGGGCACTGAAGCTTTCTTT.